The rows below give T cell receptor beta chains drawn from one sample of a study of blood T cell repertoires in COVID-19. The assay was immunoSEQ multiplex PCR, and TCRdb's table has in-frame clones only and misses some. The sample has about 480,000 clones, 80% to 90% seen once. The specimen sequenced was peripheral blood. These receptors originate from a man younger than 35 with COVID-19, enrolled during active disease. Each CDR3 is given with its conserved first and last residue. A D gene is named only where the DNA matches it firmly. A row's size may be missing; if present it is once, few, many or a size class.

cdr3_aa cdr3_nt clone_size v_call d_call j_call
CASRDGLAGGDTQYF TGTGCCAGCAGGGATGGACTAGCGGGGGGAGATACGCAGTATTTT NA TRBV2 TRBD2 TRBJ2-3
CASSLAQGPYGYTF TGTGCCAGCAGTTTAGCACAGGGACCCTATGGCTACACCTTC NA TRBV6-5 NA TRBJ1-2
CASSELVVQETQYF TGTGCCAGCAGTGAACTGGTAGTCCAAGAGACCCAGTACTTC NA TRBV25-1 NA TRBJ2-5
CSASTGTGVGYTF TGCAGTGCTAGTACAGGGACAGGGGTTGGCTACACCTTC NA TRBV20-1 TRBD1 TRBJ1-2
CASSPTSGRTGELFF TGTGCCAGCAGTCCTACTAGCGGGCGGACCGGGGAGCTGTTTTTT NA TRBV6-5 TRBD2 TRBJ2-2
CASREAGRINYGYTF TGTGCCAGCAGGGAGGCGGGCAGGATAAACTATGGCTACACCTTC NA TRBV13 NA TRBJ1-2
CASSFLSRGAGANVLTF TGTGCCAGCAGTTTCTTGTCCCGGGGAGCTGGGGCCAACGTCCTGACTTTC NA TRBV27 NA TRBJ2-6
CATSSHQGLPPPGEQFF TGTGCCACCAGCTCTCACCAGGGATTGCCGCCGCCGGGTGAGCAGTTCTTC NA TRBV15 NA TRBJ2-1
CASRQAGTQYF TGTGCCAGCAGACAGGCTGGGACCCAGTACTTC NA TRBV7-9 NA TRBJ2-5
CATSDSRTSLFHNEQFF TGTGCCACCAGTGATTCCCGGACTAGTCTGTTCCACAATGAGCAGTTCTTC NA TRBV24-1 TRBD2 TRBJ2-1
CASPPDRGRSAFF TGTGCCAGCCCCCCTGACAGGGGGAGGTCAGCTTTCTTT NA TRBV6-5 TRBD1 TRBJ1-1
CATSSGNTIYF TGCGCAACTTCTTCTGGAAACACCATATATTTT once TRBV10-2 NA TRBJ1-3
CASSGGAGDEQFF TGTGCCAGCAGCGGGGGGGCCGGCGATGAGCAGTTCTTC once TRBV5-6 NA TRBJ2-1
CASSRVVEAFF TGTGCCAGCAGCCGGGTCGTTGAAGCTTTCTTT NA TRBV11-2 NA TRBJ1-1
CASSPTGGSFGAFF TGTGCCAGCAGCCCGACAGGGGGCTCTTTCGGAGCTTTCTTT NA TRBV14 TRBD1 TRBJ1-1
CASGSQVYSGANVLTF TGCGCCAGCGGATCGCAGGTATACTCTGGGGCCAACGTCCTGACTTTC NA TRBV5-1 NA TRBJ2-6
CASSGWDRGHSPLHF TGTGCCAGCAGCGGCTGGGACAGGGGGCATTCACCCCTCCACTTT NA TRBV11-2 TRBD1 TRBJ1-6
CASSFTGGSYEQYF TGCGCCAGCAGCTTTACAGGGGGCTCCTACGAGCAGTACTTC NA TRBV5-1 TRBD1 TRBJ2-7
CATSDMTSGTYNEQFF TGTGCCACCAGTGATATGACTAGCGGGACCTACAATGAGCAGTTCTTC NA TRBV24-1 TRBD2 TRBJ2-1
CASSLPSGGADEQYF TGCGCCAGCAGCTTGCCTAGCGGGGGGGCCGACGAGCAGTACTTC NA TRBV5-1 TRBD2 TRBJ2-7
CASSTRTGIEETQYF TGTGCCAGTAGTACTCGGACAGGCATCGAAGAGACCCAGTACTTC NA TRBV19 TRBD1 TRBJ2-5
CASSLQGDEQYF TGTGCCAGCAGTTTACAGGGCGACGAGCAGTACTTC NA TRBV2 NA TRBJ2-7
CASSESGVAGGPEQFF TGCGCCAGCAGTGAGTCGGGGGTAGCGGGAGGGCCTGAGCAGTTCTTC NA TRBV10-2 TRBD2 TRBJ2-1
CASSLVVRGLLAGELFF TGTGCCAGCAGCTTGGTGGTCAGGGGGCTTTTGGCCGGGGAGCTGTTTTTT NA TRBV5-8 TRBD1 TRBJ2-2
CASSSTAKESPLHF TGTGCCAGCAGCTCGACAGCGAAGGAGTCACCCCTCCACTTT NA TRBV5-4 NA TRBJ1-6
CASSYSGQKNNEQFF TGTGCCAGCAGTTACTCGGGGCAGAAGAACAATGAGCAGTTCTTC once TRBV6-5 NA TRBJ2-1
CASSPGLSSYEQYF TGTGCCAGCTCACCAGGGCTTAGCTCCTACGAGCAGTACTTC NA TRBV18 NA TRBJ2-7
CASSIFGTGYNQPQHF TGTGCCAGTAGTATATTCGGAACAGGGTACAATCAGCCCCAGCATTTT NA TRBV19 NA TRBJ1-5
CASSQERGSLNNEQFF TGTGCCAGCAGCCAAGAGAGGGGGTCCCTAAACAATGAGCAGTTCTTC few TRBV3-1/TRBV3-2 NA TRBJ2-1
CATSSDTTNTGELFF TGTGCCACCAGTTCGGACACAACGAACACCGGGGAGCTGTTTTTT NA TRBV24-1 NA TRBJ2-2
CASRNRQGWLENSPLHF TGTGCCAGCAGAAACCGACAGGGGTGGTTAGAGAATTCACCCCTCCACTTT NA TRBV3-1/TRBV3-2 TRBD1 TRBJ1-6
CASKVEASSYNEQFF TGTGCCAGCAAGGTTGAGGCAAGCTCCTACAATGAGCAGTTCTTC NA TRBV6-6 NA TRBJ2-1
CASSKEGVTYEQYF TGTGCCAGCAGCAAAGAGGGGGTGACCTACGAGCAGTACTTC NA TRBV21-1 NA TRBJ2-7
CASRPTGGADGYTF TGTGCCAGCAGGCCGACAGGGGGCGCGGACGGCTACACCTTC once TRBV9 TRBD1 TRBJ1-2
CASSSGTGRGFNTGELFF TGTGCCAGCAGCTCCGGGACAGGGCGGGGATTCAACACCGGGGAGCTGTTTTTT NA TRBV7-9 TRBD1 TRBJ2-2
CASSFNRISGNTQYF TGTGCCAGCAGCTTCAACCGGATAAGCGGGAATACGCAGTATTTT NA TRBV7-2 TRBD2 TRBJ2-3
CASSQDGGAKNIQYF TGTGCCAGCAGCCAAGACGGCGGGGCCAAGAACATTCAGTACTTC NA TRBV4-2 NA TRBJ2-4
CTSSQDASRTSRNEQFF TGCACCAGCAGCCAAGATGCATCCCGGACTAGCCGGAATGAGCAGTTCTTC NA TRBV1 NA TRBJ2-1
CASSGDFESSYEQYF TGTGCCAGCAGCGGCGACTTTGAGAGCTCCTACGAGCAGTACTTC NA TRBV5-6 NA TRBJ2-7
CASSVSGGNQPQHF TGTGCCAGCAGCGTATCAGGGGGCAACCAGCCCCAGCATTTT NA TRBV9 TRBD1 TRBJ1-5
CASSPTSGGYNEQFF TGTGCCAGCAGCCCGACTAGCGGGGGTTACAATGAGCAGTTCTTC once TRBV5-4 TRBD2 TRBJ2-1
CASGLEGTTHNEQFF TGTGCTAGTGGTTTGGAAGGGACTACTCACAATGAGCAGTTCTTC NA TRBV12-5 TRBD2 TRBJ2-1
CASSQVQNSYNEQFF TGTGCCAGCAGCCAAGTCCAAAACTCCTACAATGAGCAGTTCTTC NA TRBV3-1/TRBV3-2 NA TRBJ2-1
CATSPLAGGYEQYF TGTGCCACCTCGCCTCTAGCGGGAGGTTACGAGCAGTACTTC few TRBV6-5 TRBD2 TRBJ2-7
CASSLGSNNEQFF TGTGCCAGCAGTTTAGGCAGTAACAATGAGCAGTTCTTC NA TRBV27 NA TRBJ2-1
CASSLLQGDYGYTF TGTGCCAGCAGCCTACTACAGGGGGACTATGGCTACACCTTC NA TRBV3-1/TRBV3-2 TRBD1 TRBJ1-2
CATSRETLTKDEQFF TGTGCCACCAGCAGAGAAACCCTGACAAAGGATGAGCAGTTCTTC NA TRBV15 NA TRBJ2-1
CASSRYEQYF TGTGCCAGCAGTCGCTACGAGCAGTACTTC many TRBV28 NA TRBJ2-7
CASSDGTGRPPDTQYF TGTGCCAGCAGCGACGGGACAGGCAGGCCGCCAGATACGCAGTATTTT once TRBV9 TRBD1 TRBJ2-3
CASSLVLAGFTGELFF TGTGCCAGCAGTTTAGTTCTAGCGGGGTTCACCGGGGAGCTGTTTTTT NA TRBV27 TRBD2 TRBJ2-2
CASSPGTSGSYEQYF TGTGCCAGCAGTCCCGGGACTAGCGGTTCCTACGAGCAGTACTTC NA TRBV27 TRBD2 TRBJ2-7
CASSEERDSPLHF TGTGCCAGCAGTGAAGAGAGAGATTCACCCCTCCACTTT NA TRBV2 NA TRBJ1-6
CASSKQGNTEAFF TGTGCCAGCAGTAAACAGGGGAACACTGAAGCTTTCTTT NA TRBV6-5 NA TRBJ1-1
CASSVTGRRDEQYF TGTGCCAGCAGCGTAACTGGGCGGAGGGACGAGCAGTACTTC NA TRBV7-8 NA TRBJ2-7
CASSASGNSNQPQHF TGTGCCAGCAGCGCCAGCGGGAATAGCAATCAGCCCCAGCATTTT NA TRBV7-9 NA TRBJ1-5
CASRLGTGNTGELFF TGCGCCAGCAGATTGGGGACAGGGAACACCGGGGAGCTGTTTTTT NA TRBV5-1 TRBD1 TRBJ2-2
CASSTQKGWEETQYF TGTGCCAGTAGTACGCAAAAGGGGTGGGAAGAGACCCAGTACTTC NA TRBV19 NA TRBJ2-5
CASSYGGQGAREQYF TGTGCCAGCAGTTACGGGGGACAGGGGGCGCGAGAGCAGTACTTC NA TRBV6-5 TRBD1 TRBJ2-7
CATSTRENQPQHF TGTGCCACCAGCACCCGGGAGAATCAGCCCCAGCATTTT NA TRBV15 NA TRBJ1-5
CATTPLAPATLDTQYF TGTGCCACTACCCCCCTCGCCCCTGCTACTCTGGATACGCAGTATTTT NA TRBV19 NA TRBJ2-3